Listed below are T cell receptor beta chains from one sample, sequenced in a study of blood T cell repertoires in COVID-19. The repertoire was sequenced with immunoSEQ multiplex PCR; TCRdb's copy has only in-frame clones and lacks some. The table shows roughly 190,000 clones, with 70% to 85% occurring only once. Sequencing was performed on PBMCs or T cells enriched from blood (not recorded which). The receptor set was obtained from a woman aged 25 to 39 who had recovered from COVID-19. The conserved cysteine and the conserved F or W are not part of the CDR3 here. Each record gives: J gene, V gene, CDR3 protein.

J gene: TRBJ2-7; V gene: TRBV11-3; CDR3 protein: ASSLDLREQY
J gene: TRBJ1-5; V gene: TRBV30; CDR3 protein: AWSVGGSQPQH
J gene: TRBJ1-5; V gene: TRBV15; CDR3 protein: ATSRDQGGNQPQH
J gene: TRBJ1-5; V gene: TRBV18; CDR3 protein: ASSATTDSNQPQH
J gene: TRBJ1-2; V gene: TRBV3-1/TRBV3-2; CDR3 protein: ASSQVPEMAGGYT
J gene: TRBJ2-7; V gene: TRBV28; CDR3 protein: ASSLQDRVLNEQY
J gene: TRBJ1-1; V gene: TRBV27; CDR3 protein: ASTGTGKSF
J gene: TRBJ1-1; V gene: TRBV12-3/TRBV12-4; CDR3 protein: ASRTTGYTEAF
J gene: TRBJ1-1; V gene: TRBV5-6; CDR3 protein: ASTRQGRSEAF
J gene: TRBJ1-1; V gene: TRBV30; CDR3 protein: AWRGRFPDRVNTEAF
J gene: TRBJ1-5; V gene: TRBV5-8; CDR3 protein: ASSLEVLEYSNQPQH
J gene: TRBJ2-5; V gene: TRBV6-1; CDR3 protein: ASSEFPTSGGAGETQY
J gene: TRBJ2-3; V gene: TRBV11-2; CDR3 protein: ASSQRGGRDDTQY
J gene: TRBJ2-1; V gene: TRBV4-1; CDR3 protein: ASSQDGSAGGRDEQF
J gene: TRBJ2-5; V gene: TRBV28; CDR3 protein: ASSAPRGGARETQY
J gene: TRBJ2-1; V gene: TRBV24-1; CDR3 protein: ATSDFTQGGNEQF
J gene: TRBJ2-1; V gene: TRBV3-1/TRBV3-2; CDR3 protein: ASSQARGSGEQF
J gene: TRBJ1-5; V gene: TRBV7-2; CDR3 protein: ASSLTTGTNQPQH
J gene: TRBJ1-6; V gene: TRBV30; CDR3 protein: AWNVNRDSPLH
J gene: TRBJ2-3; V gene: TRBV2; CDR3 protein: ASSEGRGSTDTQY
J gene: TRBJ2-3; V gene: TRBV5-8; CDR3 protein: ASRDLPGLSTDTQY
J gene: TRBJ2-1; V gene: TRBV2; CDR3 protein: ASREEGSSGYTLSSYNEQF
J gene: TRBJ1-2; V gene: TRBV18; CDR3 protein: ASSPPGAGNGYGYT
J gene: TRBJ1-1; V gene: TRBV29-1; CDR3 protein: SGTGTGVMNTEAF
J gene: TRBJ1-2; V gene: TRBV7-2; CDR3 protein: ASSFRQALLQNYGYT
J gene: TRBJ2-1; V gene: TRBV3-1/TRBV3-2; CDR3 protein: ASRDSMRNEQF
J gene: TRBJ1-5; V gene: TRBV23-1; CDR3 protein: ASSQASDFQGEVDSNQPQH
J gene: TRBJ2-7; V gene: TRBV6-5; CDR3 protein: ASSTQQGSYEQY
J gene: TRBJ1-4; V gene: TRBV7-2; CDR3 protein: ASSFQFGEKLF
J gene: TRBJ1-1; V gene: TRBV19; CDR3 protein: ASNPTGGLNTEAF
J gene: TRBJ1-1; V gene: TRBV2; CDR3 protein: ASRPTGTTEAF
J gene: TRBJ1-5; V gene: TRBV7-2; CDR3 protein: ASSRTGSSNQPQH
J gene: TRBJ1-5; V gene: TRBV6-1; CDR3 protein: ASSEGLGGYNQPQH
J gene: TRBJ2-7; V gene: TRBV27; CDR3 protein: ASSFSGEQY
J gene: TRBJ1-3; V gene: TRBV2; CDR3 protein: ASSRDRGYPSGNTIY
J gene: TRBJ2-1; V gene: TRBV3-1/TRBV3-2; CDR3 protein: ASSQVPMREAPTEQF
J gene: TRBJ1-1; V gene: TRBV10-3; CDR3 protein: AISGDRAGRNTEAF
J gene: TRBJ1-1; V gene: TRBV7-3; CDR3 protein: ASSLTGNTEAF
J gene: TRBJ1-5; V gene: TRBV7-9; CDR3 protein: ASSLWGGDQPQH
J gene: TRBJ1-1; V gene: TRBV12-5; CDR3 protein: ASGPSGGTEAF
J gene: TRBJ1-1; V gene: TRBV19; CDR3 protein: ASLREYTEAF
J gene: TRBJ1-1; V gene: TRBV7-3; CDR3 protein: ASSLTGGPEAF
J gene: TRBJ1-1; V gene: TRBV28; CDR3 protein: ASSFEGRAF
J gene: TRBJ2-5; V gene: TRBV5-6; CDR3 protein: ASSRGQGETQY
J gene: TRBJ1-1; V gene: TRBV11-2; CDR3 protein: ASSLATEAF
J gene: TRBJ1-2; V gene: TRBV23-1; CDR3 protein: ASSLSDTVSCLGYT
J gene: TRBJ1-1; V gene: TRBV7-9; CDR3 protein: ASRPITGGKNTEAF
J gene: TRBJ1-1; V gene: TRBV2; CDR3 protein: ATTGAMNTEAF
J gene: TRBJ1-1; V gene: TRBV5-1; CDR3 protein: ASSLQKLNTEAF
J gene: TRBJ2-3; V gene: TRBV5-1; CDR3 protein: ASSLGETGYTDTQY
J gene: TRBJ2-3; V gene: TRBV11-3; CDR3 protein: ASSLEDRGTSGLRTDTQY
J gene: TRBJ2-5; V gene: TRBV29-1; CDR3 protein: SVEGLAGTQETQY
J gene: TRBJ1-5; V gene: TRBV23-1; CDR3 protein: ASSPTYRALLGNQPQH